This TCR beta chain was identified during a study of blood T cells in healthy people across ages. Whole-study results and caveats: Versus aged donors, long-lived donors had higher diversity and more naive CD4+ cells.

Sample-barcoded 5' priming and a J-beta primer mix drove a second PCR of 7 to 11 cycles. TCRdb called the 5' RACE reads again in MiXCR, with one record for every CDR3 protein. In the table there are more than 800,000 distinct CDR3 sequences, 40% to 55% of which are singletons. CDR1 is SGHAT and CDR2 is FQDESV in the germline V gene (reference sequence). This CDR3 region has 13 residues. Peripheral blood from each donor was collected in a volume of ten milliliters. Concerning this clonotype itself: Its antigen is not identified. Sequence at one end of the junction differs from germline and may be a read error.

The sample comprised blood. This receptor was obtained from a woman in her sixties or seventies in good health. The V gene is TRBV11-1, the J gene TRBJ2-7; D is possibly TRBD1 or TRBD2 (5 bases each). For the CDR3, the DNA is TGTGTCAGCAGCCACTATGTGGGGGACGAGCAGTACTTC. It is translated as CVSSHYVGDEQYF.